The sequence of this TCR beta chain was determined in a study of beta chain features in type 1 diabetes. Across the whole study: The patient and healthy donor groups were comparable for age, gender and cell yields.

Reverse transcription of all isolated RNA meant that expressed TCRB transcripts were sequenced. Data came from immunoSEQ multiplex PCR; TCRdb stores just in-frame clones and leaves some out. The sample includes some 410,000 clones, about an eighth of them seen just once. Findings and limits, study-wide: Possible PCR preference for shorter templates applied equally to patients and controls.

In germline, CDR1 is SNHLY, CDR2 FYNNEI. The V end lost 2 bases, the J end lost 7 bases, and 9 bases lay between the germline ends. This CDR3 has 13 amino acids. For this clone: Its antigen is as yet unknown.

V usage is TRBV2 and J usage is TRBJ1-5; no clear D gene. This sequence was found in a woman aged 18-30 years in good health. Source material: naive CD4+ T cells from blood. The CDR3 loop reads CASSERLGQPQHF. Here the CDR3 DNA reads TGTGCCAGCAGTGAAAGGCTTGGGCAGCCCCAGCATTTT. Together with reference TRBV2 and TRBJ1-5, the CDR3 gives the full variable domain: EPEVTQTPSHQVTQMGQEVILRCVPISNHLYFYWYRQILGQKVEFLVSFYNNEISEKSEIFDDQFSVERPDGSNFTLKIRSTKLEDSAMYFCASSERLGQPQHFGDGTRLSIL.